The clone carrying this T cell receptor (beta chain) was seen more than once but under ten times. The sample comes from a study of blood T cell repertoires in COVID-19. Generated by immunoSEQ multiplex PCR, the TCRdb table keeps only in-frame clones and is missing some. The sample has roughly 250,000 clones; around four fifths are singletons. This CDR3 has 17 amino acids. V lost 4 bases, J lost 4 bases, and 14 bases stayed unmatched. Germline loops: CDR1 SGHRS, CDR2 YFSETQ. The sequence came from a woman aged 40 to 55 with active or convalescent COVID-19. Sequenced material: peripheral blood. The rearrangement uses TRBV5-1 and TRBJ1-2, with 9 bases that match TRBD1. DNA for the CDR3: TGCGCCAGCAGCAGCGGGACAGGGAGAAGGGGGAGCTATGGCTACACCTTC. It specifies CASSSGTGRRGSYGYTF.